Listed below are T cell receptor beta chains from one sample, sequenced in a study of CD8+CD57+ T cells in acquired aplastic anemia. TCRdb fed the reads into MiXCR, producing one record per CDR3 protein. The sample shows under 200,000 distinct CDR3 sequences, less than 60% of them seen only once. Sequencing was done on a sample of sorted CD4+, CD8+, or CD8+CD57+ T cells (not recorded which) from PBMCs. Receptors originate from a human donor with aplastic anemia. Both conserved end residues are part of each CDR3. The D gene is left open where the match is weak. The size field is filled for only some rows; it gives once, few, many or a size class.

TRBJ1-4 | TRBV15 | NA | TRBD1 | TGTGCCACCAGCAGAGAGAGGGGGCTGAGTGAAAAACTGTTTTTT | CATSRERGLSEKLFF
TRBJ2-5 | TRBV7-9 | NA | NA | TGTGCCTGGAGTAGGGGACGGCAAGAGACCCAGTACTTC | CAWSRGRQETQYF
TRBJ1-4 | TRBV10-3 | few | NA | TGTGCCATCAGTGATGCGGGGGCGGGTGAAAAACTGTTTTTT | CAISDAGAGEKLFF
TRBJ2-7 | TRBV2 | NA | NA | TGTACCAGCAGTGAGTTGACAGGAGCCTACGAGCAGTATTTC | CTSSELTGAYEQYF
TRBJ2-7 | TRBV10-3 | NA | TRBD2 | TGTGCCATCAGTGAGTTGGGGGGACTAGCCGACGAGCAGTACTTC | CAISELGGLADEQYF
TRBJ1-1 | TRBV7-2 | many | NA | TGTGCCAGCAGCTTAGTACCCCGGAACACTGAAGCTTTCTTT | CASSLVPRNTEAFF
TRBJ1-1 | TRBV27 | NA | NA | TGTGCCAGCAGTTTTTCCCAGTGGAACACTGAAGCTTTCTTT | CASSFSQWNTEAFF
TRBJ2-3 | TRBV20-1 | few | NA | TGCAGTGCTAGAGATCTGGGCAGGGCGGGCACAGATACGCAGTATTTT | CSARDLGRAGTDTQYF
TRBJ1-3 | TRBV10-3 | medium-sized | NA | TGTGCCATCAGTGAGTCCGTGGGAGGGACTGGAAACACCATATATTTT | CAISESVGGTGNTIYF
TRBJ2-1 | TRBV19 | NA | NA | TGTGCCAGTAGTACGGGACTTTCAGAGCAGTTCTTC | CASSTGLSEQFF
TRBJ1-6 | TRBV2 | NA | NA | TGTGCCAGCAGTGAAAGTTATAATTCACCCCTCCACTTT | CASSESYNSPLHF
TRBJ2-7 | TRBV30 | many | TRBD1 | TGTGCCTGGACAGGGGGATCCGAGCAGTACTTC | CAWTGGSEQYF
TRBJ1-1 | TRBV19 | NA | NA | TGTGCCAGTAGTAGTGTCGGGGGGGTTTGGAACACTGAAGCTTTCTTT | CASSSVGGVWNTEAFF
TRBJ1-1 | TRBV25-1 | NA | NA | TGTGCCAGCAGTGAATCGGCAGGGTACACTGAAGCTTTCTTT | CASSESAGYTEAFF
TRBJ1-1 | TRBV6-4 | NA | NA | TGTGCCAGCAGAGCGGACTGGAACACTGAAGCTTTCTTT | CASRADWNTEAFF
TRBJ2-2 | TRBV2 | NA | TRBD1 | TGTGCCAGCTCCCCGACAGGGGGAAACACCGGGGAGCTGTTTTTT | CASSPTGGNTGELFF
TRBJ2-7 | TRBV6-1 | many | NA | TGTGCCAGCAGAGACAGACTACTACAAGCCTACGAGCAGTACTTC | CASRDRLLQAYEQYF
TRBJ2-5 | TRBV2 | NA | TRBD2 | TGTGCCAGCAGTGCGGGACTAGCGGGGGGAGAGACCCAGTACTTC | CASSAGLAGGETQYF
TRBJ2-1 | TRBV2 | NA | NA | TGTGCCAGCAGTGACGGGGTCTCTATATACAATGAGCAGTTCTTC | CASSDGVSIYNEQFF
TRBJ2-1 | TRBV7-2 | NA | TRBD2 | TGTGCCAGCAGCTTAGCCGCGGGGGGTGAGAATCAGTTCTTC | CASSLAAGGENQFF
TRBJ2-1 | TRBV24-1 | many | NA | TGTGCCACCAGTGGCCGGGGAGGCTACAATGAGCAGTTCTTC | CATSGRGGYNEQFF
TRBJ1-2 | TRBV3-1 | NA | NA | TGTGCCAGCAGCCAGGACAATATGAAAAACTATGGCCACACCTTC | CASSQDNMKNYGHTF
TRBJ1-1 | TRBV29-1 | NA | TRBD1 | TGCAGCGCTGTACCGACAGGGGCGACTGAAGCTTTCTTT | CSAVPTGATEAFF
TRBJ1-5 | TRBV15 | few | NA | TGTGCCACCAGCAGAGATCGGGGTGGACCCCAGCATTTT | CATSRDRGGPQHF
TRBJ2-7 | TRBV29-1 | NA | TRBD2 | TGCAGCGTTGAGACTAGCTTGGTTGGCAGTTCCTACGAGCAGTACTTC | CSVETSLVGSSYEQYF
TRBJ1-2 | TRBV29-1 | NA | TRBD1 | TGCAGCATAGGGACAGGCTTCTATGGCTACACCTTC | CSIGTGFYGYTF
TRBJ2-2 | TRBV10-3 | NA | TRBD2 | TGTGCCATCAGTGACCAAGCGGGGGGGGAGCTGTTTTTT | CAISDQAGGELFF
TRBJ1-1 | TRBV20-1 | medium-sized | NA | TGCAGTGCTAGAAGGACTGAAGCTTTCTTT | CSARRTEAFF
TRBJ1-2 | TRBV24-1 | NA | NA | TGTGCCAGCAGCCGCGGCGGACCGGAGGGATTGAACTATGGCTACACCTTC | CASSRGGPEGLNYGYTF
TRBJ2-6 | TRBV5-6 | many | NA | TGTGCCAGCAGCTTGTACCCGGGGTCTGGGGCCAACGTCCTGACTTTC | CASSLYPGSGANVLTF
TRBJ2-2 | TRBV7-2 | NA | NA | TGTGCCAGCAGCCCCCAACTAGTCGGGGAGCTGTTTTTT | CASSPQLVGELFF
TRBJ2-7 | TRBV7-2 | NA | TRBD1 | TGTGCCAGCAGCTTAATGGGACAGGTATACGAGCAGTACTTC | CASSLMGQVYEQYF
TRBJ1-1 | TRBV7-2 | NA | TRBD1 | TGTGCCAGCACCCTACAGGGGTCCACTGAAGCTTTCTTT | CASTLQGSTEAFF
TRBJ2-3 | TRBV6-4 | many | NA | TGTGCCAGCAGTGACGCAGATACGCAGTATTTT | CASSDADTQYF
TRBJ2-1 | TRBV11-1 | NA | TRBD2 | TGTGCCAGCAGCTTACACGACCTCGGAGACGGACTAGCGGCCTACAATGAGCAGTTCTTC | CASSLHDLGDGLAAYNEQFF
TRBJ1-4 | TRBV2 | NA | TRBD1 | TGTGCCAGCAGTGACCCAGGGGGAGGAGAAAAACTGTTTTTT | CASSDPGGGEKLFF
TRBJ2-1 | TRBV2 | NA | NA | TGTGCCAGCAGTGGATCTAACAATGAGCAGTTCTTC | CASSGSNNEQFF
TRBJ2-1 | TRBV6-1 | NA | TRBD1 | TGTGCCAGCAGTGAATTCTCAGGGGGCGCCTACAATGAGCAGTTCTTC | CASSEFSGGAYNEQFF
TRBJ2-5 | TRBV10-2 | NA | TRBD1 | TGCGCCAGCAGAATGACAGGGCAAGAGACCCAGTACTTC | CASRMTGQETQYF
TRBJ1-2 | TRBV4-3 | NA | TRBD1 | TGCGCCAGCAGCCAAGGACAGGGCGTGGGGATCTATGGCTACACCTTC | CASSQGQGVGIYGYTF
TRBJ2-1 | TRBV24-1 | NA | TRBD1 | TGTGCCACCAGTGATGGGGACAGGGTATCCAATGAGCAGTTCTTC | CATSDGDRVSNEQFF
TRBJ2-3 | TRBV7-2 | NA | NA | TGTGCCAGCAGCTTAGTGCGGGATTCAGATACGCAGTATTTT | CASSLVRDSDTQYF
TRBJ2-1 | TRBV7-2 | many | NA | TGTGCCAGCAGCTTAGGGGTTGGCGGGGGCCCCTACAATGAGCAGTTCTTC | CASSLGVGGGPYNEQFF
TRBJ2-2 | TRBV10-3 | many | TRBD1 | TGTGCCACAGAATTAGGGGGCGGAAACACCGGGGAGCTGTTTTTT | CATELGGGNTGELFF
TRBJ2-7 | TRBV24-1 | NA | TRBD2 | TGTGCCAATTACCCCGCGGGGGAGTCCTACGAGCAGTACTTC | CANYPAGESYEQYF
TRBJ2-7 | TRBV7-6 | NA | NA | TGTGCCAGCAGCCCCTTGACAGATAGGAGCTACGAGCAGTACTTC | CASSPLTDRSYEQYF
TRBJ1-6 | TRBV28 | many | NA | TGTGCCAGCGGGACGAATTCACCCCTCCACTTT | CASGTNSPLHF
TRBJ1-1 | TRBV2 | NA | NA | TGTGCCAGCAGTGATCAGGCGAACACTGAAGCTTTCTTT | CASSDQANTEAFF